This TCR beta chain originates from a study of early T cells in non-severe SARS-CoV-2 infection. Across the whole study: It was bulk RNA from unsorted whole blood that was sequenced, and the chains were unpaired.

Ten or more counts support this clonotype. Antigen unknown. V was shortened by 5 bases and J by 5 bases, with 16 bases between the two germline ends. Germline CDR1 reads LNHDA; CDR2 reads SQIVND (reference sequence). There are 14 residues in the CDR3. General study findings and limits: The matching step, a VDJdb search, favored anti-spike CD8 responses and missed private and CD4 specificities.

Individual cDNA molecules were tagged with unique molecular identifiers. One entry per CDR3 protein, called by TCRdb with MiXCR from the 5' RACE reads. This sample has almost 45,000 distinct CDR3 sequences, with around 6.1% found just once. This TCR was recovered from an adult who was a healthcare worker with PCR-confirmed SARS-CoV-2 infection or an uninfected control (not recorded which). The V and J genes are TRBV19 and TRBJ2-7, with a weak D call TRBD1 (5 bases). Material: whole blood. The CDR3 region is CASSLGHIGDEQYF. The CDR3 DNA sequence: TGTGCCAGTAGTTTGGGCCATATAGGGGACGAGCAGTACTTC.